This paragraph covers one TCR beta chain sequence. Antigen specificity is unknown. RNA was extracted and reverse transcribed into cDNA as the sequencing template. The repertoire was sequenced with immunoSEQ multiplex PCR; TCRdb's copy has only in-frame clones and lacks some. The profile covers 85,000 to 110,000 clones, with 85% to 90% appearing a single time and around 10% taken by the ten largest. This sample was included in a study of CD8+ T cells in alopecia areata. Study conclusions and caveats: An increase in clonality over normal scalp was evident in lesional scalp, especially alopecia totalis/universalis.

Treatment indicated: oral pan-JAK inhibitor, 5-10 mg twice daily. Researchers gathered lesional scalp punch biopsies and peripheral blood from patients with alopecia areata. This receptor was identified in a human donor with alopecia areata. This sample comprised CD8+ T cells sorted from blood, obtained between weeks 30 and 35, from a patient treated with tofacitinib.

The DNA of the CDR3 is TGTGCCAGCAGCTTAACCGGGGAGCTGTTTTTT. Translation: CASSLTGELFF. This chain uses TRBV7-8 with TRBJ2-2, with D uncertain. This CDR3 is 11 amino acids long. V shed 2 bases and J shed 5 bases, with 0 bases lying between them. Germline V CDR1 and CDR2: SGHVS, FQNEAQ.